This T cell receptor (beta chain) was found in a study of T-cell memory formation after mild COVID-19. At the level of the study: The TCR clusters were mostly specific to one donor.

The CDR3 is made up of 15 amino acids. V gave up 4 bases and J gave up 2 bases; unmatched junction bases: 7. CDR1 is KGHDR, CDR2 SFDVKD, per germline. General observations from the study: Nothing showed for sure that second-wave clones peaking on day 37 were SARS-CoV-2 specific.

This clonotype was counted only a few times. The antigen remains unidentified. 5'RACE primed at constant segments yielded TCR alpha and TCR beta cDNA libraries bearing sample barcodes and UMIs. One entry per CDR3 protein, called by TCRdb with MiXCR from the 5' RACE reads. The data hold roughly 450,000 distinct CDR3 sequences, with 15% to 20% observed a single time. Sequencing was carried out using PBMCs or a T cell subset sorted from them (not recorded which). This TCR was recovered from an adult woman who had mild COVID-19 (a few samples of this study predate the infection). Cell type and time point are not known. V gene TRBV24-1 combines with J gene TRBJ2-7; 7 bases map to TRBD1. CDR3 loop: CATSEGTGTAYEQYF. The DNA of the CDR3 is TGTGCCACCAGTGAGGGGACCGGGACAGCCTACGAGCAGTACTTC.